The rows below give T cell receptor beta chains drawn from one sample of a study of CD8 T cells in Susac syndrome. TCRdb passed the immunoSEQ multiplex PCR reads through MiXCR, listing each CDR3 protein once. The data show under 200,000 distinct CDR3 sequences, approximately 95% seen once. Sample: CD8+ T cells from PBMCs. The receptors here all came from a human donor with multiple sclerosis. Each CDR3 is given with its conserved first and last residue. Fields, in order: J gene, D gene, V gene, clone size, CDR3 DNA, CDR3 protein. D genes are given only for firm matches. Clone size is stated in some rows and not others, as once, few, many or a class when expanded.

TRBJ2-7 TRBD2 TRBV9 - TGTGCCAGCAGCGCCGGGACTAGCGGGATCTACGAGCAGTACTTC CASSAGTSGIYEQYF
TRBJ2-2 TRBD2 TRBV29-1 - TGCAGCGCCCTAGCGGCTAACACCGGGGAGCTGTTTTTT CSALAANTGELFF
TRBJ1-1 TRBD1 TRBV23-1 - TGCGCCAGCAGTTCAAGTCGCATCGGGACAGGGGTAAACACTGAAGCTTTCTTT CASSSSRIGTGVNTEAFF
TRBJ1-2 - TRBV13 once TGTGCCAGCAGCTTATCCGGCCCCCGGCGGGATTTGGATGGCTACACCTTC CASSLSGPRRDLDGYTF
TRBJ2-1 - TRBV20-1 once TGCAGTGCTTCCCGGGCCAATGAGCAGTTCTTC CSASRANEQFF
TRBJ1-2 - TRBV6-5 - TGTGCCAGCAAAGGAAACTATGGCTACACCTTC CASKGNYGYTF
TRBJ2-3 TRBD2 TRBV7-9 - TGTGCCAGCAGCCGGACTAGCGGGGATTCCACAGATACGCAGTATTTT CASSRTSGDSTDTQYF
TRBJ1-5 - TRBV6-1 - TGTGCCACCTCTCGGGCTGTGGGCAATCAGCCCCAGCATTTT CATSRAVGNQPQHF
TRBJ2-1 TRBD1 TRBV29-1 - TGCAGCGTTGAAGGGGTCCCGGGACAGGGGAGCTCCTACAATGAGCAGTTCTTC CSVEGVPGQGSSYNEQFF
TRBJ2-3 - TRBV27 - TGTGCCAGCAGCCCTACAGGGTCCCCCACAGATACGCAGTATTTT CASSPTGSPTDTQYF
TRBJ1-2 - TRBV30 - TGTGCCTGGAGTCCCACCTCGACAGGTCCCAACTATGGCTACACCTTC CAWSPTSTGPNYGYTF
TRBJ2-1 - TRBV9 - TGTGCCAGCAGCGTGTCAGGTTCCCTCATCTACAATGAGCAGTTCTTC CASSVSGSLIYNEQFF
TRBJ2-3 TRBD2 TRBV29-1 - TGCAGCACAAGATTAGCGGGGGATACGCAGTATTTT CSTRLAGDTQYF
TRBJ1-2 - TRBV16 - TGTGCCAGCAGCCAAGTGACAGCGGGTAACTATGGCTACACCTTC CASSQVTAGNYGYTF
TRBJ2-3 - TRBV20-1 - TGCAGTGCTAGACCCAGGACGGCGGAAGATACGCAGTATTTT CSARPRTAEDTQYF
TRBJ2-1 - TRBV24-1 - TGTGCCACCAGTGGTGTTGGGGGCAATGAGCAGTTCTTC CATSGVGGNEQFF
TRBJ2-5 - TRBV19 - TGTGCCAGTAGTATCAGGGCGGGGCCGCTTGGTGAGACCCAGTACTTC CASSIRAGPLGETQYF
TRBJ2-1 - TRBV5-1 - TGCGCCAGCAGCCAACCTGAACAGGGTCCCTCCTACAATGAGCAGTTCTTC CASSQPEQGPSYNEQFF
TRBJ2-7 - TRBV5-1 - TGCGCCAGCAGCTTGGAGGTGGGAACCTACGAGCAGTACTTC CASSLEVGTYEQYF
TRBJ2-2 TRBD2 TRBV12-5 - TGTGCTAGTGGTACCCAGCGGGAGGGCTTAACCGGGGAGCTGTTTTTT CASGTQREGLTGELFF
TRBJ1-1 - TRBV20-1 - TGCAGTGCTAGAGATGAGCCTTTGGGGGCCAGTGAAGCTTTCTTT CSARDEPLGASEAFF
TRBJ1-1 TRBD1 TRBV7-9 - TGTGCCAGCAGCTTGGGACAGGGCATGAACACTGAAGCTTTCTTT CASSLGQGMNTEAFF
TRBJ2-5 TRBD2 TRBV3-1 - TGTGCCAGCAGCACCGGGACTAGCGCTTTGCCGGAGACCCAGTACTTC CASSTGTSALPETQYF
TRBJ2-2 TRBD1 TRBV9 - TGTGCCAGCAGCGTCCCCGGGACAGGGGCGAACACCGGGGAGCTGTTTTTT CASSVPGTGANTGELFF
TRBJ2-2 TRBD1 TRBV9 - TGTGCCAGCAGCGCCGGACAGGTGAACACCGGGGAGCTGTTTTTT CASSAGQVNTGELFF
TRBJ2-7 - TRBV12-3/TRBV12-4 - TGTGCCAGCAGTTTGGAGGGACTTTACTACGAGCAGTACTTC CASSLEGLYYEQYF
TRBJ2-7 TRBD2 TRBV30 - TGTGCCTGGACCCTAGGGACTAGCGGGCCAAAACCCTACGAGCAGTACTTC CAWTLGTSGPKPYEQYF
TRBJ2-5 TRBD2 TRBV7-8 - TGTGCCAGCAGCTTAGCGGGTAGCGGGGTGGAGACCCAGTACTTC CASSLAGSGVETQYF
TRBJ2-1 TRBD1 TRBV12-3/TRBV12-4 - TGTGCCAGCAATCCCGGACAGGGCGGGCGCAATGAGCAGTTCTTC CASNPGQGGRNEQFF
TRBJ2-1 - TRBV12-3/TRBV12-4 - TGTGCCAGCATCCATCCTCGGGGGGCGTCCTACAATGAGCAGTTCTTC CASIHPRGASYNEQFF
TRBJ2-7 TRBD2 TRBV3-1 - TGTGCCAGCAGCCAAGATCAGGGACTAGCCAACGAGCAGTACTTC CASSQDQGLANEQYF